This TCR beta chain is drawn from a study of follicular helper T cells after annual influenza vaccination. Background on the study: After each seasonal flu vaccination, blood came on days 0, 7 and 28.

General observations from the study: Each annual vaccination recalled recurring oligoclonal ICOS+CD38+ cTfh clonotypes.

The time point is: 2015-2016 season, pre-vaccination. The method was immunoSEQ multiplex PCR; TCRdb's version includes in-frame clones alone and lacks a portion of them. Of roughly 1,600 clones listed, roughly 84% are singletons. As to this clone: What it recognizes is unknown.

This CDR3 comprises 13 residues. V was pared by 7 bases and J by 4 bases, with 13 bases between. Germline V gene lookup returns CDR1 SGHTA and CDR2 FQGNSA. This sample comprised CXCR5+ CD38- circulating T follicular helper cells from blood, obtained on the day of influenza vaccination. Subset given: circulating Tfh, non-naive CD4+CXCR5+PD-1+ (ICOS+CD38+ or ICOS-CD38-). The chain employs TRBV7-2 and TRBJ1-2; D unresolved. The TCR comes from an adult who received the influenza vaccine. CDR3 bases: TGTGCCAGCACCCTGTGGCCGGGCTATGGCTACACCTTC. Its translation: CASTLWPGYGYTF.